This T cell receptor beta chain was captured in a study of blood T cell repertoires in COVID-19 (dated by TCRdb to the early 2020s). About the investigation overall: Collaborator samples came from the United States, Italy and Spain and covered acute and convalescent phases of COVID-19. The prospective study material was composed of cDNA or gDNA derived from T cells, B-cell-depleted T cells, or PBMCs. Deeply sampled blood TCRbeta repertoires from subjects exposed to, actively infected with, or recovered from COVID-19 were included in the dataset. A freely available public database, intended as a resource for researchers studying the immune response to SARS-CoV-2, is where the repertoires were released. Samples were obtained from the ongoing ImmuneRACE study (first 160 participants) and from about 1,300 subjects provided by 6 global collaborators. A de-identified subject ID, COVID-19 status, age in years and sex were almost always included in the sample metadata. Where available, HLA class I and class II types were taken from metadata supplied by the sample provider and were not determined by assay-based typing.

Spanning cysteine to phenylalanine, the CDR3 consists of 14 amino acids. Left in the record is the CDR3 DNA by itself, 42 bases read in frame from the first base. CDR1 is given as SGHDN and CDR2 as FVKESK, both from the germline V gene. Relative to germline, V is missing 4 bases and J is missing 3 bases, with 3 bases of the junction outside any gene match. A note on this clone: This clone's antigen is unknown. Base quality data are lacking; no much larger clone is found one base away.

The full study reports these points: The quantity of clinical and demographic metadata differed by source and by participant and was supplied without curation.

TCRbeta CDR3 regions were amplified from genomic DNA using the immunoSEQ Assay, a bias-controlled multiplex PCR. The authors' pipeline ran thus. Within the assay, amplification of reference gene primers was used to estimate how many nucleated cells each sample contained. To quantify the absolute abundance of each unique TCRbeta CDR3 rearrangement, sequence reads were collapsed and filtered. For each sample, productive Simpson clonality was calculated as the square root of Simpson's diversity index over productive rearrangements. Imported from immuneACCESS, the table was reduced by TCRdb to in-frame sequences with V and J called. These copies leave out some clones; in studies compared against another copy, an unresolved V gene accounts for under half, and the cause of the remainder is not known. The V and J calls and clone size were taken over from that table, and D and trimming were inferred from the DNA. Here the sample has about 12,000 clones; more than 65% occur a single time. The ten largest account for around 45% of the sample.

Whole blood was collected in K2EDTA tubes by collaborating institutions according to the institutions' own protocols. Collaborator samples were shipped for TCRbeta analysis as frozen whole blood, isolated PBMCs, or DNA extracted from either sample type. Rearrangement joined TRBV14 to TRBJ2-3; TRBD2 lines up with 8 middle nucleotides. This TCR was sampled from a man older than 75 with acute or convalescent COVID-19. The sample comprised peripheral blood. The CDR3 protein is CASSLLAATDTQYF. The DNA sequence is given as TGTGCCAGCAGCCTACTAGCGGCAACAGATACGCAGTATTTT.